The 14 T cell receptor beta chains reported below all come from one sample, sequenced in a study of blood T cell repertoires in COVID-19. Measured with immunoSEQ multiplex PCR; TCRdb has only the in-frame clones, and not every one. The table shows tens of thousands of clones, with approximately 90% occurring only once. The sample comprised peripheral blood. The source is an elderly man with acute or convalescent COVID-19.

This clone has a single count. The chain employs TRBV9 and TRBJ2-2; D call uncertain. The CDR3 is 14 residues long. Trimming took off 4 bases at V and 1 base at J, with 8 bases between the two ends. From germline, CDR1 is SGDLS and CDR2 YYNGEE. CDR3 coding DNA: TGTGCCAGCAGCTTCTTACAGAACACCGGGGAGCTGTTTTTT. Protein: CASSFLQNTGELFF. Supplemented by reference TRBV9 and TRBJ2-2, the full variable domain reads DSGVTQTPKHLITATGQRVTLRCSPRSGDLSVYWYQQSLDQGLQFLIQYYNGEERAKGNILERFSAQQFPDLHSELNLSSLELGDSALYFCASSFLQNTGELFFGEGSRLTVL.

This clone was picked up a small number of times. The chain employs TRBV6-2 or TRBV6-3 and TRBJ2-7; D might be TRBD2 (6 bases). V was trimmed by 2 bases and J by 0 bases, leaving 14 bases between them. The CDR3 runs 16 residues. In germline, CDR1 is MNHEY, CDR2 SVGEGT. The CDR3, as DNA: TGTGCCAGCAGTTACCCCCGGGACTGGAGCTCCTACGAGCAGTACTTC. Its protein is CASSYPRDWSSYEQYF.

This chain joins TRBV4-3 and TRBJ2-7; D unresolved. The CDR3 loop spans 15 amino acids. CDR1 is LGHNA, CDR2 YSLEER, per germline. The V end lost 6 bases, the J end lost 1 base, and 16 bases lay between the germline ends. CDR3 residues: CASSPIVSSSYEQYF. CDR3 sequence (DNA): TGCGCCAGCAGTCCCATCGTGAGTAGTTCCTACGAGCAGTACTTC.

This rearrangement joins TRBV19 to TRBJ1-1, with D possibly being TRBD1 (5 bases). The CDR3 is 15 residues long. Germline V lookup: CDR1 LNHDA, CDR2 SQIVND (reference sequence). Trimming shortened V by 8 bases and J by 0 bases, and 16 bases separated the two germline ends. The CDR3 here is CASGQTTLMNTEAFF. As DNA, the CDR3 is TGTGCCAGTGGACAAACGACCCTCATGAACACTGAAGCTTTCTTT.

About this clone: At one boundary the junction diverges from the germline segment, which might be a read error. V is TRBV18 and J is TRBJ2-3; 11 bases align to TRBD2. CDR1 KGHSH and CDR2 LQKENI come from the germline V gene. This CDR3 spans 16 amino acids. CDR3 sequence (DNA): TGTGCCAGCTCTCCACTAGCGGGGGCTAGCACAGATACGCAGTATTTT. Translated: CASSPLAGASTDTQYF. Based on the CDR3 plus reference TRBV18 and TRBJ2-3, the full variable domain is NAGVMQNPRHLVRRRGQEARLRCSPMKGHSHVYWYRQLPEEGLKFMVYLQKENIIDESGMPKERFSAEFPKEGPSILRIQQVVRGDSAAYFCASSPLAGASTDTQYFGPGTRLTVL.

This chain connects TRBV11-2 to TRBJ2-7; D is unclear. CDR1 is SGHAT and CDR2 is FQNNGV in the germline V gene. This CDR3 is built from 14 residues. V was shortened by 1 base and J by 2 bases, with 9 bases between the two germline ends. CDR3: CASSLGGPAYEQYF. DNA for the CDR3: TGTGCCAGCAGCTTAGGAGGCCCCGCCTACGAGCAGTACTTC.

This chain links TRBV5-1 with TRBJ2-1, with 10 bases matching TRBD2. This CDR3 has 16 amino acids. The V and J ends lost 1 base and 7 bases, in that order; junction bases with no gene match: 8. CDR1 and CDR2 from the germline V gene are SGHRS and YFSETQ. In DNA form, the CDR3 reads TGCGCCAGCAGCTTGCAAACTAGCGGGGTTTTTAATGAGCAGTTCTTC. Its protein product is CASSLQTSGVFNEQFF.

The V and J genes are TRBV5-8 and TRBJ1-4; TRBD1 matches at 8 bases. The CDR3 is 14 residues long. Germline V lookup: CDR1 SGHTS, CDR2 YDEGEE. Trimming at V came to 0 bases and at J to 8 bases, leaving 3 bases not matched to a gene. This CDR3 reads CASSLGTGLEKLFF. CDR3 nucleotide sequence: TGTGCCAGCAGCTTGGGGACAGGGCTCGAAAAACTGTTTTTT.

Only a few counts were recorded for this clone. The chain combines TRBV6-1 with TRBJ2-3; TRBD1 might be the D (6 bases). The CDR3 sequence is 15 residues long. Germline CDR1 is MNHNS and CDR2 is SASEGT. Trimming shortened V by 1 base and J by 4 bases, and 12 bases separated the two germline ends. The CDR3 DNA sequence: TGTGCCAGCAGTGAAGGTTGGGGGCAGCCAGATACGCAGTATTTT. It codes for CASSEGWGQPDTQYF.

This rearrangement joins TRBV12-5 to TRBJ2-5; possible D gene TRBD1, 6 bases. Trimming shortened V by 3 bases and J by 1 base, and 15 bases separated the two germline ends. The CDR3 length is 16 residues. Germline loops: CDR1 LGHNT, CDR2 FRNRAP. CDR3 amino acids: CASGFRQASVQETQYF. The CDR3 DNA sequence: TGTGCTAGTGGTTTTAGACAGGCCTCAGTCCAAGAGACCCAGTACTTC. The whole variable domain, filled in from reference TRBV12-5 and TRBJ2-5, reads DARVTQTPRHKVTEMGQEVTMRCQPILGHNTVFWYRQTMMQGLELLAYFRNRAPLDDSGMPKDRFSAEMPDATLATLKIQPSEPRDSAVYFCASGFRQASVQETQYFGPGTRLLVL.

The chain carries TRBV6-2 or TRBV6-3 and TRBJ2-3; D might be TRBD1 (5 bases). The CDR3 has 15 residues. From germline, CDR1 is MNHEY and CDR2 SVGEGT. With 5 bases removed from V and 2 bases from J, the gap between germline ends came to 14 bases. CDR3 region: CASSARVRLTDTQYF. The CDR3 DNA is TGTGCCAGCAGTGCCAGGGTTCGTCTCACAGATACGCAGTATTTT.

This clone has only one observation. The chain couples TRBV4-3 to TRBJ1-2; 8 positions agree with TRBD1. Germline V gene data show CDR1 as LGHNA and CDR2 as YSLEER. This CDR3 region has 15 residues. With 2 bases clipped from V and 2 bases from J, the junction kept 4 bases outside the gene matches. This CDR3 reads CASSQRQGQNYGYTF. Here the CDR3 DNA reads TGCGCCAGCAGCCAAAGACAGGGGCAGAACTATGGCTACACCTTC.

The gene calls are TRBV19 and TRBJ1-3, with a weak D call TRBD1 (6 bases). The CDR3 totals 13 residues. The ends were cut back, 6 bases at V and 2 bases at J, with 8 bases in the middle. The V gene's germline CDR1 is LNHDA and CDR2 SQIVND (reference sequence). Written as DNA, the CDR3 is TGTGCCAGTAGAGGGACAACTGGAAACACCATATATTTT. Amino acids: CASRGTTGNTIYF. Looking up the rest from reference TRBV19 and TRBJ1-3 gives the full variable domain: DGGITQSPKYLFRKEGQNVTLSCEQNLNHDAMYWYRQDPGQGLRLIYYSQIVNDFQKGDIAEGYSVSREKKESFPLTVTSAQKNPTAFYLCASRGTTGNTIYFGEGSWLTVV.

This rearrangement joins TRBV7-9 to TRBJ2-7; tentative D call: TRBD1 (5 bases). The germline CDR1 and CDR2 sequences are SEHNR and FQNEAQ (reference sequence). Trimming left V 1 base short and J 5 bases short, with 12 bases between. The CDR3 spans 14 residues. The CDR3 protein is CASSLGAGKDEQYF. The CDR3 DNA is TGTGCCAGCAGCTTAGGGGCAGGGAAGGACGAGCAGTACTTC.